This TCR beta chain stems from a study of glioma-infiltrating T cells after dendritic cell vaccination. Overall study: Samples are from glioblastoma patients in Phase I and II dendritic cell vaccine trials. Autologous tumor lysate was loaded overnight onto monocyte-derived dendritic cells grown approximately seven days with IL-4 and GM-CSF. Three intradermal dendritic cell vaccine injections were given every two weeks.

The PCR used 60 V beta and 13 J beta primers. Sequenced by immunoSEQ multiplex PCR; TCRdb stores in-frame clones only, minus some. The sample includes 100,000 or so clones, approximately 90% of them seen just once. The CDR3 runs to 14 residues. The germline CDR1 and CDR2 sequences are LNHNV and YYDKDF (reference sequence). V dropped 1 base and J dropped 4; count of bases not matched to a gene: 3. The material was blood, obtained before dendritic cell vaccination. The rearrangement links TRBV15 to TRBJ2-7; 8 bases are a match to TRBD2. This TCR came from a human donor with glioblastoma. The CDR3 sequence is CATSRGTSGYEQYF. The CDR3 nucleotides read TGTGCCACCAGCAGAGGCACTAGCGGTTACGAGCAGTACTTC.